This T cell receptor (beta chain) emerged from a study of blood T cell repertoires in COVID-19. Patients of the Seattle cohort, enrolled during active infection, were followed longitudinally. CDR3 length: 21 amino acids. Germline loops: CDR1 SNHLY, CDR2 FYNNEI. Losses at the gene ends were 5 bases for V and 1 base for J; bases not matched to a gene: 18. In the study's own analysis: Amplification with reference gene primers provided the estimates of nucleated cell counts. The assay was immunoSEQ multiplex PCR, and TCRdb's table has in-frame clones only and misses some. The DNA gave D and trimming, while V, J and clone size come from that table. The sample has around 190,000 clones, around nine tenths seen once; the top ten hold roughly 19%.

The TCR was taken from a man aged 50 to 60 with COVID-19, enrolled during active disease. The V and J genes are TRBV2 and TRBJ2-5, with 14 bases lining up with TRBD2. Sequencing input: peripheral blood. The CDR3, as DNA: TGTGCCAGCAGTACCCCCACGTCCGGGACTAGCGGGAGTTCGGGCCAAGAGACCCAGTACTTC. Translation: CASSTPTSGTSGSSGQETQYF.